The 12 T cell receptor beta chains below come from one sample, sequenced in a study of blood T cell repertoires in COVID-19. Repertoires were generated with immunoSEQ multiplex PCR, while TCRdb's copy carries only in-frame clones and drops some. This table holds about 220,000 clones, nearly 90% found once. Sequencing used PBMCs or T cells enriched from blood (not recorded which). The source is a man aged 25 to 45 who had been exposed to COVID-19.

The J gene is TRBJ2-7, the V gene TRBV7-6; 11 nucleotides match TRBD2. The CDR3 covers 18 residues. The V and J ends lost 5 bases and 2 bases, in that order; junction bases with no gene match: 14. Germline V gene lookup returns CDR1 SGHVS and CDR2 FNYEAQ. The CDR3 DNA follows: TGTGCCAGCAGCATATCCGGGACAGTTAGCGGGGGGGCCTACGAGCAGTACTTC. This translates into CASSISGTVSGGAYEQYF. Full variable domain (rest looked up from reference TRBV7-6 and TRBJ2-7): GAGVSQSPRYKVTKRGQDVALRCDPISGHVSLYWYRQALGQGPEFLTYFNYEAQQDKSGLPNDRFSAERPEGSISTLTIQRTEQRDSAMYRCASSISGTVSGGAYEQYFGPGTRLTVT.

A remark on this clone: One end of the junction does not line up with germline, which may come from a read error. The CDR3 coding sequence is TGTGCCAGCAGCGTAGGGACGGAGGGGACCCAGTACTTC. The encoded protein is CASSVGTEGTQYF. V gene TRBV13 combines with J gene TRBJ2-5; D perhaps matches TRBD2 (6 bases). The CDR3 length is 13 residues. CDR1 and CDR2 (germline): PRHDT, FYEKMQ (reference sequence).

This clone has only a few counts. J is TRBJ1-6 and V is TRBV11-2; the D is unclear. This CDR3 has 16 residues. Trimming stripped 4 bases from V and 2 bases from J, with 12 bases between. Germline V gene sequence: CDR1 SGHAT, CDR2 FQNNGV. The CDR3 sequence: CASSSPYRAYNSPLHF. CDR3 nucleotides: TGTGCCAGCAGCTCCCCGTACAGAGCCTATAATTCACCCCTCCACTTT.

The chain is built from TRBV9 and TRBJ1-2, with 8 bases aligning to TRBD1. V shed 7 bases, J shed 8 bases, and the junction held 19 bases outside the gene matches. CDR1 and CDR2 (germline): SGDLS, YYNGEE. This CDR3 has 16 residues. The CDR3 region is CASRGIDRGQGGGYTF. CDR3 in DNA: TGTGCCAGCCGAGGCATAGATAGAGGACAGGGTGGAGGCTACACCTTC.

This clone was seen once. V and J are TRBV3-1 (or the pseudogene TRBV3-2) and TRBJ1-2; 7 bases agree with TRBD1. The CDR3 totals 15 residues. Germline CDR1 is LGHDT and CDR2 is YNNKEL (reference sequence). V lost 0 bases to trimming and J lost 7 bases; unmatched junction nucleotides: 8. The CDR3, as DNA: TGTGCCAGCAGCCAAGATCTCATAGGGGGCTCTGGCTACACCTTC. Translating it yields CASSQDLIGGSGYTF.

In nucleotides, the CDR3 is TGTGCCAGCAGCTCCGATCCTCGGGGGTTCGGGGAGCTGTTTTTT. Translated, it gives CASSSDPRGFGELFF. V gene TRBV7-6 combines with J gene TRBJ2-2, with TRBD2 as a possible D gene (6 bases). The V end was cut by 4 bases, the J end by 7 bases, with 16 bases between. Germline V gives CDR1 SGHVS, CDR2 FNYEAQ. This CDR3 comprises 15 residues.

This chain links TRBV5-1 with TRBJ2-7; TRBD1 matches 8 bases. The CDR3 covers 15 residues. Germline V lookup: CDR1 SGHRS, CDR2 YFSETQ. Unmatched junction bases numbered 15, after V lost 7 bases and J lost 6 bases. The CDR3 here is CASSPSQGARSEQYF. CDR3 nucleotide sequence: TGCGCCAGCTCCCCTTCCCAGGGGGCGCGATCCGAGCAGTACTTC.

This clone was seen more than once but under ten times. The chain recombines TRBV12-3 or TRBV12-4 with TRBJ1-4; D not certain. The CDR3 sequence is 13 residues long. Trimming removed 6 bases at V and 13 bases at J, with 18 bases between. CDR3 DNA: TGTGCCAGCAGCGCGTCGGGGTCCCCCGGACTGTTTTTT. This gives the protein CASSASGSPGLFF.

This clone appeared a few times. V and J are TRBV19 and TRBJ1-2; TRBD1 is a possible D gene (5 bases). Trimming took 6 bases from V and 2 from J, leaving 16 bases between them. Germline CDR1 LNHDA, CDR2 SQIVND (reference sequence). The CDR3 runs 15 residues. This CDR3 reads CASSPTETANYGYTF. The CDR3 DNA is TGTGCCAGTAGCCCCACCGAGACAGCCAACTATGGCTACACCTTC.

This chain links TRBV19 with TRBJ1-3; D unclear. The CDR3 sequence is 17 residues long. The V and J ends lost 1 base and 0 bases respectively, with 13 bases between them. The V gene's germline CDR1 is LNHDA and CDR2 SQIVND (reference sequence). CDR3: CASSIAAGSSSGNTIYF. CDR3 DNA sequence: TGTGCCAGTAGTATAGCAGCGGGCTCCTCCTCTGGAAACACCATATATTTT.

This rearrangement joins TRBV2 to TRBJ2-7, with D unresolved. Germline loops: CDR1 SNHLY, CDR2 FYNNEI. The CDR3 loop spans 14 amino acids. The germline V and J ends were trimmed by 8 bases and 2 bases, with 16 bases remaining between them. CDR3 sequence reads: CASRGNRYAYEQYF. The DNA of the CDR3 is TGTGCCAGCCGCGGAAATAGGTACGCCTACGAGCAGTACTTC.

The CDR3 sequence is CASSLFVIAETQYF. The CDR3 nucleotides read TGTGCCAGCAGCTTGTTCGTCATAGCCGAGACCCAGTACTTC. This sequence joins TRBV5-6 and TRBJ2-5; D not certain. The CDR3 is made up of 14 amino acids. Per the germline V gene, CDR1 is SGHDT and CDR2 is YYEEEE. V was clipped by 1 base and J by 5 bases, with 12 bases between them.